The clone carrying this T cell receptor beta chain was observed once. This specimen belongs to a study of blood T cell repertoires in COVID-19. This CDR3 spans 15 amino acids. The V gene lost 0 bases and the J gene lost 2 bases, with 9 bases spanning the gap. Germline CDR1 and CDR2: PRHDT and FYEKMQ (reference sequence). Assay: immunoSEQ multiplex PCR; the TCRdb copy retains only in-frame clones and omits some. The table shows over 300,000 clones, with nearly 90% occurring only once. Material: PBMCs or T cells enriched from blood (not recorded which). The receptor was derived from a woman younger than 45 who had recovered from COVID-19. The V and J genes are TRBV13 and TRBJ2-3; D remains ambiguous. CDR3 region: CASSLGATNTDTQYF. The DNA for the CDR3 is TGTGCCAGCAGCTTAGGGGCAACAAACACAGATACGCAGTATTTT.